The present entry profiles one T cell receptor beta chain with its context. Germline loops: CDR1 KGHDR, CDR2 SFDVKD. The CDR3 is 14 amino acids. The ends were cut back, 3 bases at V and 2 bases at J, with 9 bases in the middle. The record originates from a study of blood T cell repertoires in COVID-19. At the level of the study: Researchers got acute and convalescent COVID-19 samples from the United States, Italy and Spain. From T cells, B-cell-depleted T cells, or PBMCs came the material, which was cDNA or gDNA.

Methods used by the authors: Quantification of nucleated cells was approximated via reference gene primer amplification. The method was immunoSEQ multiplex PCR; TCRdb's version includes in-frame clones alone and lacks a portion of them. V, J and clone size reflect that table, while D and trimming were determined from the DNA. The sample lists 430,000 or so clones, roughly 88% occurring once. This sequence was found in a woman between 35 and 50 years old who had recovered from COVID-19. The material sequenced was PBMCs or T cells enriched from blood (not recorded which). The rearrangement uses TRBV24-1 and TRBJ1-2, with unresolved D. CDR3 in DNA: TGTGCCACCAGTGATCGAGTCTTAAACTATGGCTACACCTTC. Amino acid sequence: CATSDRVLNYGYTF.